These 11 T cell receptor beta chains were sequenced from one sample in a study of blood T cell repertoires in COVID-19. Sequencing was performed with immunoSEQ multiplex PCR; in TCRdb, only in-frame clones are kept and a portion is missing. The sample includes about 150,000 clones, more than 65% seen only once; the top ten take 9% to 10%. Material: peripheral blood. The origin of the receptors is a woman in her 50s with acute or convalescent COVID-19.

The chain joins TRBV6-1 to TRBJ1-5; 8 nucleotides line up with TRBD1. The CDR3 totals 15 residues. J gave up 7 bases and V 3 bases, and 8 bases lay outside the gene matches. Germline V lookup: CDR1 MNHNS, CDR2 SASEGT. CDR3 loop: CASSDQGAVEQPQHF. In nucleotides, the CDR3 is TGTGCCAGCAGTGATCAGGGGGCGGTAGAACAGCCCCAGCATTTT.

The chain joins TRBV6-2 or TRBV6-3 to TRBJ1-4; 9 bases are shared with TRBD1. The germline V gene encodes CDR1 MNHEY and CDR2 SVGEGT. The CDR3 is 14 amino acids. The trim removed 0 bases at V and 7 bases at J, leaving 0 bases unmatched. The CDR3: CASSYSTGGEKLFF. The CDR3 region has the DNA TGTGCCAGCAGTTACTCGACAGGGGGTGAAAAACTGTTTTTT.

CDR3 sequence reads: CASSQSGLAGYEQYF. For the CDR3, the DNA is TGTGCCAGCAGCCAGAGTGGACTAGCGGGATACGAGCAGTACTTC. V gene TRBV11-2 combines with J gene TRBJ2-7; 12 nucleotides agree with TRBD2. Trimming removed 5 bases from V and 4 bases from J; junction bases left unmatched: 6. Germline-derived CDR1 and CDR2 are SGHAT and FQNNGV. This CDR3 is 15 amino acids long.

The rearrangement uses TRBV28 and TRBJ1-4; the match to TRBD1 covers 8 bases. Per germline, CDR1 MDHEN and CDR2 SYDVKM. The V segment lost 6 bases and the J segment 5 bases; nucleotides outside the gene matches: 5. This CDR3 has 14 amino acids. For the CDR3, the DNA is TGTGCCAGCAGAGGACAGGGACCGAATGAAAAACTGTTTTTT. Translating it yields CASRGQGPNEKLFF.

The chain links TRBV10-3 to TRBJ1-6; D call uncertain. Germline CDR1 is ENHRY and CDR2 is SYGVKD. The ends were cut back, 6 bases at V and 6 bases at J, with 6 bases in the middle. The CDR3 sequence is 12 residues long. CDR3 nucleotide sequence: TGTGCCATCAGGAACAGTAATTCACCCCTCCACTTT. It encodes CAIRNSNSPLHF.

The rearrangement uses TRBV25-1 and TRBJ1-1, with D unresolved. Germline CDR1 MGHDK, CDR2 SYGVNS. V was pared by 2 bases and J by 10 bases, with 17 bases between. CDR3 length equals 14 residues. The CDR3 loop is CASSEPGIGSRAFF. As DNA, the CDR3 is TGTGCCAGCAGTGAACCGGGAATAGGTTCTAGAGCTTTCTTT.

The V and J genes are TRBV5-1 and TRBJ2-2, with 9 nucleotides matching TRBD2. Per germline, CDR1 SGHRS and CDR2 YFSETQ. The CDR3 is made up of 17 amino acids. J was trimmed by 1 base and V by 0 bases; bases with no gene match: 4. CDR3 coding DNA: TGCGCCAGCAGCTTGGGGGTACTAGCGGGGAACACCGGGGAGCTGTTTTTT. It specifies CASSLGVLAGNTGELFF.

The V call is TRBV3-1 (or the pseudogene TRBV3-2), the J call TRBJ2-7; D uncertain. V lost 0 bases to trimming and J lost 4 bases, with 10 bases between them. The CDR3 runs 14 residues. Germline V gene lookup returns CDR1 LGHDT and CDR2 YNNKEL (reference sequence). The CDR3 coding sequence is TGTGCCAGCAGCCAAGATGCGTTTCGGTACGAGCAGTACTTC. This codes for CASSQDAFRYEQYF.

The J gene is TRBJ1-1, the V gene TRBV28, with unresolved D. Germline V gene lookup returns CDR1 MDHEN and CDR2 SYDVKM. The V end lost 0 bases, the J end lost 1 base, and 12 bases lay between the germline ends. The CDR3 runs to 16 residues. The chain's CDR3 is CASSLWSSGRNTEAFF. The CDR3 DNA reads TGTGCCAGCAGTTTATGGAGTTCAGGTCGGAACACTGAAGCTTTCTTT. The whole variable domain, remainder taken from reference TRBV28 and TRBJ1-1, is DVKVTQSSRYLVKRTGEKVFLECVQDMDHENMFWYRQDPGLGLRLIYFSYDVKMKEKGDIPEGYSVSREKKERFSLILESASTNQTSMYLCASSLWSSGRNTEAFFGQGTRLTVV.

V and J are TRBV6-2 or TRBV6-3 and TRBJ2-2, with TRBD2 identical over 8 bases. Germline lookup yields CDR1 MNHEY and CDR2 SVGEGT. V lost 5 bases and J lost 5; bases outside the gene matches: 13. This CDR3 contains 17 residues. In DNA form, the CDR3 reads TGTGCCAGCAGTGCATTCGCCGGGACTAGATCAACCGGGGAGCTGTTTTTT. Protein: CASSAFAGTRSTGELFF.

The chain has TRBV29-1 and TRBJ1-1; 10 bases align to TRBD1. CDR3 length: 13 residues. Looked up from germline, CDR1 is SQVTM and CDR2 is ANQGSEA. Losses at the gene ends were 7 bases for V and 2 bases for J; bases not matched to a gene: 4. CDR3 nucleotides: TGCAGCGGACGGACAGGGGGAAACACTGAAGCTTTCTTT. Protein product: CSGRTGGNTEAFF.